The 15 T cell receptor beta chains below were found in one sample sequenced in a study of blood T cell repertoires in COVID-19. Measured with immunoSEQ multiplex PCR; TCRdb has only the in-frame clones, and not every one. The table includes under 95,000 clones, over 75% detected once. Sequenced material: peripheral blood. The receptors originated from a man aged 45-65 years with acute or convalescent COVID-19.

The genes are TRBV19 and TRBJ2-7, with 7 positions matching TRBD1. The CDR3 is made up of 14 amino acids. The V gene's germline CDR1 is LNHDA and CDR2 SQIVND (reference sequence). V trimming: 4 bases; J trimming: 5 bases; junction bases outside the gene matches: 8. The CDR3 DNA reads TGTGCCAGTAGTACGCGAGAGACAGGGAACGAGCAGTACTTC. This translates into CASSTRETGNEQYF.

V is TRBV12-3 or TRBV12-4 and J is TRBJ1-1, with TRBD1 as a possible D gene (6 bases). The CDR3 sequence is 13 residues long. V lost 6 bases, J lost 3 bases, and 11 bases lay in between. CDR3 amino acids: CASRSGADTEAFF. The CDR3 DNA is TGTGCCAGCAGATCAGGGGCGGACACTGAAGCTTTCTTT.

The chain combines TRBV18 with TRBJ1-2, with TRBD1 identical over 9 bases. The CDR3 sequence is 17 residues long. Germline CDR1 KGHSH, CDR2 LQKENI. Germline trimming cut 3 bases from V and 0 bases from J; bases unmatched to any gene: 8. The CDR3 region is CASSPMGQGLTNYGYTF. The CDR3 DNA is TGTGCCAGCTCACCTATGGGACAGGGCCTTACTAACTATGGCTACACCTTC.

Only one count was recorded for this clone. The J gene is TRBJ2-7, the V gene TRBV6-2 or TRBV6-3; TRBD2 aligns across 10 bases. The germline CDR1 and CDR2 sequences are MNHEY and SVGEGT. The CDR3 has 15 amino acids. With 4 bases clipped from V and 1 base from J, the junction kept 4 bases outside the gene matches. The CDR3, as DNA: TGTGCCAGCAGTTCGGCTAGCGGGAGTTCCTACGAGCAGTACTTC. It encodes CASSSASGSSYEQYF.

V gene TRBV19 combines with J gene TRBJ2-7; D is perhaps TRBD2 (5 bases). V gave up 1 base and J gave up 2 bases, with 9 bases separating them. The CDR3 extends over 14 amino acids. Germline V gene sequence: CDR1 LNHDA, CDR2 SQIVND (reference sequence). CDR3 protein: CASSIAGKTYEQYF. The CDR3 DNA reads as TGTGCCAGTAGTATAGCGGGGAAAACCTACGAGCAGTACTTC.

This clone was recorded only once. The chain combines TRBV6-5 with TRBJ1-3; D is perhaps TRBD1 (5 bases). The CDR3 consists of 15 residues. CDR1 and CDR2 from the germline V gene are MNHEY and SVGAGI. Deletions cut 4 bases from V and 1 base from J, with 11 bases between. CDR3 DNA sequence: TGTGCCAGCAGTTCACAGGTTCTGTCTGGAAACACCATATATTTT. Amino acid sequence: CASSSQVLSGNTIYF.

The chain employs TRBV21-1 and TRBJ1-4; TRBD1 was called by the table and not checked on the DNA. TRBV21-1 constitutes a pseudogene. This CDR3 is 17 amino acids long. This CDR3 reads CARLTGVVFETNEKLFF. In nucleotides, the CDR3 is TGTGCCAGATTGACAGGGGTAGTTTTTGAAACTAATGAAAAACTGTTTTTT.

The chain is built from TRBV14 and TRBJ2-5, with a weak D call TRBD1 (5 bases). Germline CDR1 is SGHDN and CDR2 is FVKESK. The CDR3 has 16 residues. Trimming left V 0 bases short and J 0 bases short, with 11 bases between. CDR3: CASSQERGSYQETQYF. In DNA, the CDR3 is TGTGCCAGCAGCCAAGAAAGGGGCTCTTACCAAGAGACCCAGTACTTC. Complete variable domain (other parts from reference TRBV14 and TRBJ2-5): EAGVTQFPSHSVIEKGQTVTLRCDPISGHDNLYWYRRVMGKEIKFLLHFVKESKQDESGMPNNRFLAERTGGTYSTLKVQPAELEDSGVYFCASSQERGSYQETQYFGPGTRLLVL.

This clone was recorded once. The rearrangement joins TRBV7-3 to TRBJ2-4; D gene ambiguous. Looked up from germline, CDR1 is SGHTA and CDR2 is FQGTGA. The V end lost 10 bases, the J end lost 4 bases, and 11 bases lay between the germline ends. The CDR3 is 12 amino acids. CDR3 loop: CATARVKNIQYF. The DNA for the CDR3 is TGTGCCACCGCGAGAGTAAAAAACATTCAGTACTTC.

The gene calls are TRBV14 and TRBJ1-1, with a weak D call TRBD1 (5 bases). This CDR3 is 14 amino acids long. From germline, CDR1 is SGHDN and CDR2 FVKESK. Between the trimmed V and J ends, which lost 5 bases and 4 bases, there was a span of 14 bases. The CDR3 sequence is CASSARQLPTEAFF. CDR3 nucleotides: TGTGCCAGCAGCGCCCGACAGCTACCCACTGAAGCTTTCTTT.

V usage is TRBV7-9 and J usage is TRBJ1-4; D possibly corresponds to TRBD1 (6 bases). Germline V gives CDR1 SEHNR, CDR2 FQNEAQ (reference sequence). CDR3 length equals 16 residues. V was shortened by 5 bases and J by 5 bases, with 18 bases between the two germline ends. CDR3 region: CASSRTADSRNEKLFF. As DNA, the CDR3 is TGTGCCAGCAGCCGAACCGCGGACAGCCGAAATGAAAAACTGTTTTTT.

V usage is TRBV27 and J usage is TRBJ2-3; perhaps TRBD1 as D (6 bases). Germline lookup yields CDR1 MNHEY and CDR2 SMNVEV (reference sequence). The CDR3 has 16 amino acids. Trimming took off 3 bases at V and 8 bases at J, with 21 bases between the two ends. The CDR3 protein is CASSFRRDTPGRTQYF. As DNA, the CDR3 is TGTGCCAGCAGTTTCCGAAGGGACACGCCCGGGCGTACGCAGTATTTT.

The chain carries TRBV19 and TRBJ1-1; tentatively, D is TRBD1 (6 bases). This CDR3 spans 15 amino acids. V lost 5 bases and J lost 5, with 18 bases in between. Germline V gives CDR1 LNHDA, CDR2 SQIVND (reference sequence). The CDR3 nucleotides are TGTGCCAGTAGTTCCCCCGGGGGGGCGTGGACTGAAGCTTTCTTT. Protein sequence: CASSSPGGAWTEAFF.

The rearrangement links TRBV7-2 to TRBJ2-7; 10 nucleotides agree with TRBD1. After removal of 2 bases from V and 4 bases from J, the junction contained 5 bases not matched to a gene. Germline CDR1 SGHTA, CDR2 FQGNSA. CDR3 size: 15 residues. Written as DNA, the CDR3 is TGTGCCAGCAGCTTAACCGGGACAGGGGATTACGAGCAGTACTTC. Translating gives CASSLTGTGDYEQYF.

This clone has more than one count but fewer than ten. The genes are TRBV18 and TRBJ2-7; maybe TRBD2 (5 bases). Germline CDR1 KGHSH, CDR2 LQKENI. V lost 5 bases to trimming and J lost 4 bases, with 12 bases between them. This CDR3 comprises 13 residues. The CDR3 nucleotides are TGTGCCAGCTCAAACTTGAGGGATTACGAGCAGTACTTC. It codes for CASSNLRDYEQYF.